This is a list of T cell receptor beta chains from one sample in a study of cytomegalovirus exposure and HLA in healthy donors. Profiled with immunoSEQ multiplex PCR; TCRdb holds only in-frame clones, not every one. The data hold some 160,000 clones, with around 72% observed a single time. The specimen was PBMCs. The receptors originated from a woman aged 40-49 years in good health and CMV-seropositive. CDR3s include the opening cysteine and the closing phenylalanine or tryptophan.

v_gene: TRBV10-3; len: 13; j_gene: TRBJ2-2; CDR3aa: CAITGSYTGELFF
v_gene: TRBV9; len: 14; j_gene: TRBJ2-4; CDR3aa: CASSTAVEGNSQYF
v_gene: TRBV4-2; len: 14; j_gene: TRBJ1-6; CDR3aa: CASSLDPPDSPLHF
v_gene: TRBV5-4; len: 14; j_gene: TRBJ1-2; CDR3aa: CASSFRGTAYGYTF
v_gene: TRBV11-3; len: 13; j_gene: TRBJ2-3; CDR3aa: CASSSTSRGMQYF
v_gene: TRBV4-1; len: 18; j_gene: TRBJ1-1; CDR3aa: CASSRDRQGANWDTEAFF
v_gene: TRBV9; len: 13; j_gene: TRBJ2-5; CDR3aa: CASSVSRQETQYF
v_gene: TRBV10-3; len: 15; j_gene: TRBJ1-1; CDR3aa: CAIRRQGGPNTEAFF
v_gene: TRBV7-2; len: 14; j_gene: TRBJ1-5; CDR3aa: CASSSGQPNQPQHF
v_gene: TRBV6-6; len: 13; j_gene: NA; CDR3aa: CASSYDTDYEQYF
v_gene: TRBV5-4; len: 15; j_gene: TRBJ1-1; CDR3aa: CASSKPTGDGTEAFF
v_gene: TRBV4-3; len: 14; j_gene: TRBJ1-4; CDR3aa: CASSRNRLDEKLFF
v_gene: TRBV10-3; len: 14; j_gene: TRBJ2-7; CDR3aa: CAISAGTGIHEQYF
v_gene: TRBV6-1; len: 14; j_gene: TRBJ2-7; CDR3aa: CASSHTGVAYEQYF
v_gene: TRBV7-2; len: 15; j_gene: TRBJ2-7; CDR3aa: CASSLARAGTYEQYF
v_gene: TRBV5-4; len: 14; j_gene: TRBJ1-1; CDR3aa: CASSQDRENTEAFF
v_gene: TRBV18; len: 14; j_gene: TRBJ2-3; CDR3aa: CASSPTGSTDTQYF
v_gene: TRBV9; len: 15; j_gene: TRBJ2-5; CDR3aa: CASSVDTGSVETQYF
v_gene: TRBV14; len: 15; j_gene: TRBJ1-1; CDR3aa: CASSLRTGRDTEAFF
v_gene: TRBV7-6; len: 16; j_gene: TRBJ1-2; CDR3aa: CASSPGAGVKIYGYTF
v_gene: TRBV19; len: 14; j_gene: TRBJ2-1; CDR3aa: CASSIRAGFNEQFF
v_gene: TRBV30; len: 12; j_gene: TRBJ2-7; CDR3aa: CAWTGGFYEQYF
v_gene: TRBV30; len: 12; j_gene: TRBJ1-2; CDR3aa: CACDQGERGYTF
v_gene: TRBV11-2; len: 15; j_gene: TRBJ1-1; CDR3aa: CASSLGRVMNTEAFF
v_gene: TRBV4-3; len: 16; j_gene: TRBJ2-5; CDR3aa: CASSQDVGGGRKTQYF
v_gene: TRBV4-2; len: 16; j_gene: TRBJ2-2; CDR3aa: CASSQETSGGVEELFF
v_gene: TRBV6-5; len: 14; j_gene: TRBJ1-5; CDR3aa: CASSCSEGTWPQHF
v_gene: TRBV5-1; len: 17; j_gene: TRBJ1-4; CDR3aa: CASSLTAALATNEKLFF
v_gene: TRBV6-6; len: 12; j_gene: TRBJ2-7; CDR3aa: CFKKKAAYEQYF
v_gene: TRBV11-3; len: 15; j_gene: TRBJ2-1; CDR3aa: CASSRGGDLGNEQFF
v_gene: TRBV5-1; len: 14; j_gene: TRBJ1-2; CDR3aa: CASSLGPDKKGYTF
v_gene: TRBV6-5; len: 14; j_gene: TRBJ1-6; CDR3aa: CASSYGAGQSPLHF
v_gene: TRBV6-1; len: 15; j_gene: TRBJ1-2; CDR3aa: CASSEVTGGGYGYTF
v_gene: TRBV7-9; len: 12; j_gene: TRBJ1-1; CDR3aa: CASSYRATEAFF
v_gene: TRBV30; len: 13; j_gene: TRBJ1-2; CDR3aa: CAFGTGGPYGYTF
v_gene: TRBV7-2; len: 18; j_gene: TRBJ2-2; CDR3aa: CASRSRGSGSSNTGELFF
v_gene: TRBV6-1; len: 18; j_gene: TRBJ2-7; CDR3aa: CASSDPPGGGGSLQEQYF
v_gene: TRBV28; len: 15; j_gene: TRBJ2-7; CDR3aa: CASSYNGQGQREQYF
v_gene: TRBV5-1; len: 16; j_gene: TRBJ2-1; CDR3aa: CASSPSGLAGGVEQFF
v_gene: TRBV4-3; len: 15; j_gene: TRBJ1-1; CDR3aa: CASSIAGTAVSEAFF
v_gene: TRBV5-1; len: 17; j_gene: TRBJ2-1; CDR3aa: CASRPSWLQGAYNEQFF
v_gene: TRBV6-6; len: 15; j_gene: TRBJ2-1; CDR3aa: CASRNSGGLYNEQFF
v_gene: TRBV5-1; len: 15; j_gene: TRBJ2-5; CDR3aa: CASSLGGTGEETQYF
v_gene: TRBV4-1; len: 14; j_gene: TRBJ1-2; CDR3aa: CASSPGDRGRGYTF
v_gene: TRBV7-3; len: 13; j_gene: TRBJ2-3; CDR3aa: CASSFSSPDTQYF
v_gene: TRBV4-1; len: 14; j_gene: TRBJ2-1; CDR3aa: CASSQDQGAGEQFF
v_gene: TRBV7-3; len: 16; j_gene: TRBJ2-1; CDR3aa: CASSWRAGGPYNEQFF
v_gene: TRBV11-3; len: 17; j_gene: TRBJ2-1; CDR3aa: CASSLGGGGAFRNEQFF
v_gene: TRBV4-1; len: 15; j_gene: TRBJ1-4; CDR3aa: CASSQDLQLPGKLFF
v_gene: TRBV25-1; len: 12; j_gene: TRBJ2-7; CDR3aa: CASSDTGAWQYF
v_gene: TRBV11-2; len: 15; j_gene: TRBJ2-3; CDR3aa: CASSLVGGRGDTQYF
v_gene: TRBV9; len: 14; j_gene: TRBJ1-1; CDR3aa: CASSVLPDSGEAFF
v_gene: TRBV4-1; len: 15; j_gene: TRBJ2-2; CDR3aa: CASSQDLGGTGELFF
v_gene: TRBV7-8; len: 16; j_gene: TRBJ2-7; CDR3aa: CASSLMTGVLSYEQYF
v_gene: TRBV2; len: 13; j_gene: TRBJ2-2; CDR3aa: CASRPPRTGELFF
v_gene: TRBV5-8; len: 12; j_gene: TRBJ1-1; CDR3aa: CARGETGSEAFF
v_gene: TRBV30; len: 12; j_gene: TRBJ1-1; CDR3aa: CAWSTGIIRAFF
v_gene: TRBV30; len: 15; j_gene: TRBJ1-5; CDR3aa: CAWSARGGGNQPQHF
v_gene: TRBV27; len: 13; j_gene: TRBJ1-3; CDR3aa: CASSPNRGNTIYF
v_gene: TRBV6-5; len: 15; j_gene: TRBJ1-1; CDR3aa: CASSYTTGLNTEAFF